Here is one T cell receptor (beta chain) with its context. Its antigen is not identified. The V and J ends lost 0 bases and 8 bases, in that order; junction bases with no gene match: 7. The CDR3 spans 15 residues. Germline CDR1 reads LGHNA; CDR2 reads YNFKEQ. This sample is part of a study of cytomegalovirus exposure and HLA in healthy donors. 13 Jbeta primers and 60 Vbeta primers were used for the PCR. Sequencing was performed with immunoSEQ multiplex PCR; in TCRdb, only in-frame clones are kept and a portion is missing. Here the sample spans 30,000 to 40,000 clones, roughly three quarters being singletons. The study's findings and limits: Later analysis identified a missense DCLRE1C variant that was linked to TCR beta V- and J-gene trimming.

V gene TRBV4-2 combines with J gene TRBJ1-2; 9 bases agree with TRBD1. The TCR was taken from a woman between 25 and 40 years old in good health and CMV-seropositive. The specimen was PBMCs. The CDR3 bases are TGTGCCAGCAGCCAAGAAGGACAGGGGTACCCGGGCTACACCTTC. This translates into CASSQEGQGYPGYTF.